Described below is a single T cell receptor (beta chain) sequence and its context. The antigen remains undetermined. CDR1 SEHNR and CDR2 FQNEAQ come from the germline V gene (reference sequence). The CDR3 sequence is 16 residues long. V was pared by 4 bases and J by 6 bases, with 12 bases of the junction left unmatched. This sample was included in a study of glioma-infiltrating T cells. Amplification of TCR alpha and beta CDR3 regions from RNA used iRepertoire nested multiplex PCR. One-step reverse transcription and amplification started from roughly 100-400 ng of tissue mRNA or PBMC total RNA. In TCRdb, the multiplex PCR reads were re-called with MiXCR into one record per CDR3 protein. The sample has approximately 110,000 distinct CDR3 sequences; approximately 25% are singletons. Study-wide findings and caveats: Only very few CDR3 sequences appeared in both tissue and blood. Above-expected tissue-blood divergence occurred in all gliomas, most in low-grade ones.

The specimen sequenced was glioma tissue, nonneoplastic brain tissue, or PBMCs (not recorded which). V gene TRBV7-9 combines with J gene TRBJ2-7; 10 bases align to TRBD1. This clonotype was obtained from a human donor with low-grade glioma or glioblastoma, undergoing nonglioma brain surgery, or in good health (not recorded which). The CDR3 loop is CASSSATGTGVREQYF. DNA of the CDR3: TGTGCCAGCAGCTCCGCCACCGGGACAGGGGTGCGCGAGCAGTACTTC.